The T cell receptor beta chain described here comes from a study of blood T cell repertoires in COVID-19. As for the study in general: From T cells, B-cell-depleted T cells, or PBMCs came the material, which was cDNA or gDNA.

V dropped 6 bases and J dropped 2 bases, with 11 bases sitting between them. The CDR3 consists of 13 residues. CDR1 MDHEN and CDR2 SYDVKM come from the germline V gene. Original processing methods: Researchers report that nucleated cell counts were estimated from reference gene primer amplification. Assay used: immunoSEQ multiplex PCR; TCRdb lists only in-frame clones, some missing. The V and J calls and clone size come from that table; D and trimming were worked out from the DNA. The sample has about 140,000 clones, 75% to 85% seen once. The J gene is TRBJ2-7, the V gene TRBV28; D is ambiguous. This TCR derives from a woman of 80 years or more with acute or convalescent COVID-19. The specimen was peripheral blood. CDR3 loop: CASRIQNTYEQYF. CDR3 sequence (DNA): TGTGCCAGCAGAATACAGAATACCTACGAGCAGTACTTC.